This entry is about one T cell receptor (beta chain). This record belongs to a study of technical replicates of blood from a handful of donors. Measured with immunoSEQ multiplex PCR; TCRdb has only the in-frame clones, and not every one. The profile shows approximately 51,000 clones, about 94% of them singletons. In germline, CDR1 is ENHRY, CDR2 SYGVKD. Trimming took 8 bases from V and 0 from J; bases not matched to a gene: 4. This CDR3 contains 15 residues. Sequenced: PBMCs. The receptor was derived from a human donor in good health. Some clones in this sample may be carry-over from other donors' samples. The genes are TRBV10-3 and TRBJ2-1, with 10 bases lining up with TRBD2. CDR3 in DNA: TGTGCCATCTCTGGGACTAGCGCCTCCTACAATGAGCAGTTCTTC. It encodes CAISGTSASYNEQFF.